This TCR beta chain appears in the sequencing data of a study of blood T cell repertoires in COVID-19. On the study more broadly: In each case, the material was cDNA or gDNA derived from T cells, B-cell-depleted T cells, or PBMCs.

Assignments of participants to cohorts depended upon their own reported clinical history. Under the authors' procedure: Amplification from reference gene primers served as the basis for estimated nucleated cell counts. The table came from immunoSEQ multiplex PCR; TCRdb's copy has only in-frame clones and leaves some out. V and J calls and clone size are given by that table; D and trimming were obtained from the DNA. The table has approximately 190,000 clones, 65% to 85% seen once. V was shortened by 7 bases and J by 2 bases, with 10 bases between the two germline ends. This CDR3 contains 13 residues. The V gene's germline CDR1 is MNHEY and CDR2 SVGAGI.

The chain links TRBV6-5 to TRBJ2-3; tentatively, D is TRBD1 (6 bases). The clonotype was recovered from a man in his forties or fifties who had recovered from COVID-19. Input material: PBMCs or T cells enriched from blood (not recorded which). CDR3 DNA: TGTGCCAGCAACGACAGGCTCACAGATACGCAGTATTTT. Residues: CASNDRLTDTQYF.